The next 25 T cell receptor beta chains were all read from a single sample in a study of T-cell memory formation after mild COVID-19. TCRdb reprocessed the 5' RACE reads via MiXCR and lists one record per CDR3 protein. The sample lists around 510,000 distinct CDR3 sequences, roughly a fifth occurring once. Sequences were obtained from PBMCs or a T cell subset sorted from them (not recorded which). The receptors come from an adult woman who had mild COVID-19 (a few samples of this study predate the infection). Cell type and time point are not known.

The rearrangement links TRBV20-1 to TRBJ1-1; tentative D call: TRBD1 (5 bases). Germline lookup yields CDR1 DFQATT and CDR2 SNEGSKA (reference sequence). Trimming took off 5 bases at V and 3 bases at J, with 16 bases between the two ends. This CDR3 has 14 residues. CDR3 region: CSALSTAWDTEAFF. The CDR3 bases are TGCAGTGCTCTATCGACAGCATGGGACACTGAAGCTTTCTTT.

The chain has TRBV12-3 or TRBV12-4 and TRBJ1-6; D perhaps matches TRBD1 (5 bases). This CDR3 region has 15 residues. V was trimmed by 6 bases and J by 10 bases, leaving 19 bases between them. The CDR3 sequence is CASRGPTGSTSPLHF. The CDR3 DNA reads as TGTGCCAGCAGGGGGCCGACGGGCTCGACCTCACCCCTCCACTTT.

Many counts were recorded for this clonotype. J is TRBJ2-4 and V is TRBV20-1; no clear D. V lost 6 bases and J 0 bases, leaving 15 bases between the germline ends. CDR3 size: 15 residues. Germline V gene lookup returns CDR1 DFQATT and CDR2 SNEGSKA (reference sequence). CDR3 residues: CSARSAGLAKNIQYF. Here the CDR3 DNA reads TGCAGTGCCAGGTCGGCCGGTTTAGCCAAAAACATTCAGTACTTC.

This clonotype appeared once. The CDR3 carries no conserved terminal phenylalanine or tryptophan, so it likely arises from a read error. The limits of the CDR3 on the DNA are not certain, so only TCRdb's listed CDR3 is given. The chain is built from TRBV12-3 or TRBV12-4 and TRBJ2-1; TRBD2 is the table's D call and was not checked against the DNA. The CDR3 length is 14 residues, termini included. The CDR3 loop is CASSLPGLAREQSS.

The rearrangement uses TRBV20-1 and TRBJ1-1, with D possibly matching TRBD1 (6 bases). CDR3 length equals 16 residues. Between the trimmed V and J ends, which lost 1 base and 0 bases, there was a span of 15 bases. CDR1 DFQATT and CDR2 SNEGSKA come from the germline V gene (reference sequence). The CDR3 loop reads CSARATGFFMNTEAFF. Here the CDR3 DNA reads TGCAGTGCTAGAGCAACAGGGTTTTTCATGAACACTGAAGCTTTCTTT.

In this sample, this clonotype turned up many times. This chain uses TRBV7-3 with TRBJ2-1, with 7 bases identical to TRBD1. The CDR3 has 18 residues. Germline V CDR1 and CDR2: SGHTA, FQGTGA. V shed 4 bases and J 5 bases; nucleotides not matched to a gene: 17. CDR3 sequence (DNA): TGTGCCAGCAGCTCCCTCTTATCGGACAGGAAATTTAACAATGAGCAGTTCTTC. Its protein is CASSSLLSDRKFNNEQFF. The variable domain in full, with the rest retrieved from reference TRBV7-3 and TRBJ2-1, is GAGVSQTPSNKVTEKGKYVELRCDPISGHTALYWYRQSLGQGPEFLIYFQGTGAADDSGLPNDRFFAVRPEGSVSTLKIQRTERGDSAVYLCASSSLLSDRKFNNEQFFGPGTRLTVL.

This clonotype was found a few times. The CDR3 nucleotides read TGTGCCAGCAGTTTAGTGCGGGGAGGAAGCACTGAAGCTTTCTTT. Its translation: CASSLVRGGSTEAFF. The chain is built from TRBV12-3 or TRBV12-4 and TRBJ1-1; D remains ambiguous. This CDR3 contains 15 residues. Trimming left V 1 base short and J 4 bases short, with 13 bases between.

The chain combines TRBV11-1 with TRBJ2-7; 7 bases align to TRBD2. The CDR3 sequence is 17 residues long. Losses at the gene ends were 3 bases for V and 3 bases for J; bases not matched to a gene: 14. Looked up from germline, CDR1 is SGHAT and CDR2 is FQDESV (reference sequence). The CDR3 nucleotides are TGTGCCAGCAGCTTGGGCACGGGAGGTTTACATAGCTACGAGCAGTACTTC. Translation: CASSLGTGGLHSYEQYF.

In its sample, this clonotype was seen a few times. This sequence joins TRBV29-1 and TRBJ1-1, with 11 bases matching TRBD1. Germline CDR1 reads SQVTM; CDR2 reads ANQGSEA. The CDR3 runs to 14 residues. Trimming at V came to 3 bases and at J to 5 bases, leaving 5 bases not matched to a gene. The CDR3 spells CSVDWTGGGTEAFF. Written as DNA, the CDR3 is TGCAGCGTTGACTGGACAGGGGGCGGGACTGAAGCTTTCTTT.

This clonotype showed up many times. V is TRBV7-9 and J is TRBJ2-1; D gene ambiguous. This CDR3 is built from 12 residues. CDR1 and CDR2 from the germline V gene are SEHNR and FQNEAQ (reference sequence). Trimming stripped 5 bases from V and 7 bases from J, with 9 bases between. CDR3 sequence (DNA): TGTGCCAGCAGCCCCCAGCGTAATGAGCAGTTCTTC. Amino acids: CASSPQRNEQFF. Together with reference TRBV7-9 and TRBJ2-1, the CDR3 gives the full variable domain: DTGVSQNPRHKITKRGQNVTFRCDPISEHNRLYWYRQTLGQGPEFLTYFQNEAQLEKSRLLSDRFSAERPKGSFSTLEIQRTEQGDSAMYLCASSPQRNEQFFGPGTRLTVL.

There are a few counts of this clonotype. The V gene is TRBV6-5, the J gene TRBJ2-4; D is uncertain. This CDR3 is 13 amino acids long. V lost 2 bases, J lost 8 bases, and 10 bases lay in between. Germline-derived CDR1 and CDR2 are MNHEY and SVGAGI. CDR3 coding DNA: TGTGCCAGCAGTTACAGGACCCGGGACATTCAGTACTTC. This encodes CASSYRTRDIQYF.

J is TRBJ1-2 and V is TRBV7-2; 7 bases are a match to TRBD1. The V segment lost 1 base and the J segment 4 bases; nucleotides outside the gene matches: 3. This CDR3 is 14 amino acids long. The V gene's germline CDR1 is SGHTA and CDR2 FQGNSA. This CDR3 reads CASSLGGQPYGYTF. In nucleotides, the CDR3 is TGTGCCAGCAGCTTAGGGGGACAGCCCTATGGCTACACCTTC. The full variable domain, its missing parts supplied by reference TRBV7-2 and TRBJ1-2, is GAGVSQSPSNKVTEKGKDVELRCDPISGHTALYWYRQSLGQGLEFLIYFQGNSAPDKSGLPSDRFSAERTGGSVSTLTIQRTQQEDSAVYLCASSLGGQPYGYTFGSGTRLTVV.

J is TRBJ1-5 and V is TRBV12-3 or TRBV12-4; D unresolved. This CDR3 comprises 15 residues. Between the trimmed V and J ends, which lost 4 bases and 10 bases, there was a span of 20 bases. The CDR3 DNA sequence: TGTGCCAGCAGTTCCACCGGACGCGCCGATAGACCCCAGCATTTT. Translated, it gives CASSSTGRADRPQHF.

J is TRBJ2-5 and V is TRBV10-2; D uncertain. This CDR3 is 14 amino acids long. Germline V gene sequence: CDR1 WSHSY, CDR2 SAAADI. Trimming shortened V by 6 bases and J by 7 bases, and 18 bases separated the two germline ends. The CDR3 loop is CASRDVNVRLTQYF. Here the CDR3 DNA reads TGCGCCAGCAGGGATGTAAACGTAAGATTGACCCAGTACTTC.

The rearrangement uses TRBV12-3 or TRBV12-4 and TRBJ1-1; 7 bases line up with TRBD1. There are 12 residues in the CDR3. V was clipped by 1 base and J by 10 bases; unmatched bases: 3. In DNA, the CDR3 is TGTGCCAGCAGTTTAGGACAGGGAGTAGCTTTCTTT. The encoded protein is CASSLGQGVAFF.

The chain combines TRBV3-1 with TRBJ2-1; D call uncertain. CDR3 length equals 16 residues. Germline V gene sequence: CDR1 LGHDT, CDR2 YNNKEL (reference sequence). Between the trimmed V and J ends, which lost 4 bases and 2 bases, there was a span of 15 bases. In nucleotides, the CDR3 is TGTGCCAGCAGCCCCCAAGGAGCTGGCACCTACAATGAGCAGTTCTTC. It translates to CASSPQGAGTYNEQFF.

This chain connects TRBV29-1 to TRBJ1-4; 9 positions agree with TRBD1. This CDR3 has 13 amino acids. With 7 bases clipped from V and 6 bases from J, the junction kept 6 bases outside the gene matches. Germline CDR1 reads SQVTM; CDR2 reads ANQGSEA. CDR3 nucleotide sequence: TGCAGCGGTCCCCGGGACAGGGATGAAAAACTGTTTTTT. Translated: CSGPRDRDEKLFF. Full variable domain (outside the CDR3, taken from reference TRBV29-1 and TRBJ1-4): SAVISQKPSRDICQRGTSLTIQCQVDSQVTMMFWYRQQPGQSLTLIATANQGSEATYESGFVIDKFPISRPNLTFSTLTVSNMSPEDSSIYLCSGPRDRDEKLFFGSGTQLSVL.

This clonotype occurred a few times. V usage is TRBV6-1 and J usage is TRBJ2-3, with unresolved D. This CDR3 contains 14 residues. V dropped 3 bases and J dropped 2 bases, with 9 bases sitting between them. Per germline, CDR1 MNHNS and CDR2 SASEGT. The chain's CDR3 is CASSEPGHTDTQYF. In nucleotides, the CDR3 is TGTGCCAGCAGTGAGCCGGGCCACACAGATACGCAGTATTTT.

The chain links TRBV12-5 to TRBJ2-7, with a weak D call TRBD1 (6 bases). The CDR3 runs 17 residues. V was pared by 1 base and J by 2 bases, with 18 bases between. The germline V gene has CDR1 LGHNT and CDR2 FRNRAP. In DNA form, the CDR3 reads TGTGCTAGTGGTTTGGATCCGACAGGAATATCGACCTACGAGCAGTACTTC. This encodes CASGLDPTGISTYEQYF.

This clonotype has a handful of counts. The chain is built from TRBV12-3 or TRBV12-4 and TRBJ2-1; D unresolved. The ends were cut back, 1 base at V and 7 bases at J, with 8 bases in the middle. The CDR3 has 13 residues. The CDR3 DNA reads TGTGCCAGCAGTTTAGACGCCCCAAATGAGCAGTTCTTC. This translates into CASSLDAPNEQFF.

This clonotype was picked up a small number of times. The rearrangement joins TRBV7-8 to TRBJ2-1, with TRBD2 matching 8 bases. CDR3 size: 16 residues. Germline loops: CDR1 SGHVS, CDR2 FQNEAQ. With V trimmed by 6 bases and J by 1 base, 8 bases remained unmatched. The CDR3 loop is CASRGAGVSSYNEQFF. The DNA for the CDR3 is TGTGCCAGCAGAGGAGCGGGGGTTTCGTCCTACAATGAGCAGTTCTTC.

The V call is TRBV5-6, the J call TRBJ2-2; D gene unclear. CDR1 and CDR2 (germline): SGHDT, YYEEEE. This CDR3 is built from 15 residues. The V end was cut by 0 bases, the J end by 7 bases, with 13 bases between. This CDR3 reads CASSLVIPIGGELFF. The CDR3 DNA sequence: TGTGCCAGCAGCTTGGTTATTCCCATCGGCGGGGAGCTGTTTTTT. Together with reference TRBV5-6 and TRBJ2-2, the CDR3 gives the full variable domain: DAGVTQSPTHLIKTRGQQVTLRCSPKSGHDTVSWYQQALGQGPQFIFQYYEEEERQRGNFPDRFSGHQFPNYSSELNVNALLLGDSALYLCASSLVIPIGGELFFGEGSRLTVL.

This clonotype was counted only a few times. V gene TRBV15 combines with J gene TRBJ2-3; 7 bases line up with TRBD1. Unmatched junction bases numbered 9, after V lost 0 bases and J lost 12 bases. From germline, CDR1 is LNHNV and CDR2 YYDKDF (reference sequence). The CDR3 runs 14 residues. The chain's CDR3 is CATSRDFRGGDQYF. CDR3 in DNA: TGTGCCACCAGCAGAGATTTCAGAGGGGGCGATCAGTATTTT.

This clonotype has just a few counts. The genes are TRBV20-1 and TRBJ2-3; TRBD2 matches 8 bases. CDR3 size: 17 residues. J was trimmed by 0 bases and V by 0 bases; bases with no gene match: 8. CDR1 and CDR2 (germline): DFQATT, SNEGSKA (reference sequence). The CDR3 here is CSARDQRASGSTDTQYF. In DNA, the CDR3 is TGCAGTGCTAGAGATCAACGGGCTAGCGGGAGCACAGATACGCAGTATTTT.

This chain connects TRBV29-1 to TRBJ1-4; no definite D call. V lost 4 bases, J lost 5 bases, and 11 bases lay in between. The CDR3 runs 13 residues. Germline lookup yields CDR1 SQVTM and CDR2 ANQGSEA. CDR3 loop: CSVARIRNEKLFF. The CDR3 nucleotides are TGCAGCGTTGCGCGGATCCGAAATGAAAAACTGTTTTTT.